Listed below are T cell receptor beta chains from one sample, sequenced in a study of T cells after yellow fever vaccination. MiXCR, run by TCRdb on the 5' RACE reads, gives a single entry per CDR3 protein. The table lists 500,000 to 650,000 distinct CDR3 sequences, less than 20% of them singletons, with 17% in the top ten. The sample in question was PBMCs, obtained 4 to 5 days after the first yellow fever vaccination. The receptor source for this set is a young man who received the YFV17D yellow fever vaccine. The CDR3 runs from the conserved cysteine through the conserved F or W. The D gene is left open where the match is weak. Clone size, where shown, is once, few, many, or a class for clones that have expanded.

d_gene | j_gene | v_gene | abundance | CDR3nt | CDR3aa
. | TRBJ2-2 | TRBV6-5 | few | TGTGCCAGCAGTTATTGGGGGGGCCACACCGGGGAGCTGTTTTTT | CASSYWGGHTGELFF
TRBD2 | TRBJ2-1 | TRBV6-2/TRBV6-3 | . | TGTGCCAGCAGTACCCAACTAGCGGGGGGAAGCTCCTACAATGAGCAGTTCTTC | CASSTQLAGGSSYNEQFF
TRBD2 | TRBJ2-5 | TRBV20-1 | . | TGCGGCACGGCGACCAGCGGGGGGGCCTGGGAGACCCAGTACTTC | CGTATSGGAWETQYF
TRBD1 | TRBJ2-1 | TRBV5-6 | . | TGTGCCAGCAGCTTCCGGGACAGGGGGCGAAATGAGCAGTTCTTC | CASSFRDRGRNEQFF
. | TRBJ2-2 | TRBV2 | few | TGTGCCAGCAGTACGGGGGCTGCTATCGGGGAGCTGTTTTTT | CASSTGAAIGELFF
. | TRBJ1-4 | TRBV18 | . | TGTGCCAGCTCACCTTATAGGCCTGCAACTAATGAAAAACTGTTTTTT | CASSPYRPATNEKLFF
TRBD1 | TRBJ1-1 | TRBV5-6 | . | TGTGCCAGCAGAGACAGGGGCCGGGGGAACACTGAAGCTTTCTTT | CASRDRGRGNTEAFF
. | TRBJ2-1 | TRBV6-2/TRBV6-3 | few | TGTGCCAGCGTAAGTGGCCATGAGCAGTTCTTC | CASVSGHEQFF
. | TRBJ1-1 | TRBV25-1 | few | TGTGCCAGCAGTGCGGGGGCAGCTGGAGCTTTCTTT | CASSAGAAGAFF
. | TRBJ2-5 | TRBV5-1 | . | TGCGCCAGCAGCTTGAGGATAGGGGTTGGAGAGACCCAGTACTTC | CASSLRIGVGETQYF
. | TRBJ1-1 | TRBV19 | . | TGTGCCAGTAGTAAGTGGCTGTGGAACACTGAAGCTTTCTTT | CASSKWLWNTEAFF
TRBD2 | TRBJ2-3 | TRBV29-1 | . | TGCAGCGTTGATGGTCGGGGCAGGGAGGGGAAGTATTTT | CSVDGRGREGKYF
TRBD1 | TRBJ2-2 | TRBV10-3 | many | TGTGCCATCAGTGAGTCGACAGGGTCCGGGGAGCTGTTTTTT | CAISESTGSGELFF
. | TRBJ2-2 | TRBV5-1 | . | TGCGCCAGCAGCTTTCGCCCGGCGGACACCGGGGAGCTGTTTTTT | CASSFRPADTGELFF
. | TRBJ2-3 | TRBV6-5 | . | TGTGCCAGCAGTTACTCGAGTTCGGGGGGCCACTCAGATACGCAGTATTTT | CASSYSSSGGHSDTQYF
. | TRBJ2-5 | TRBV10-3 | . | TGTGTCATCAGTGATCCTACAGTCAGAGAGACCCAGTACTTC | CVISDPTVRETQYF
TRBD1 | TRBJ1-2 | TRBV7-3 | few | TGTGCCAGCAGCTCGGGACAGGCCGATGGCTACACCTTC | CASSSGQADGYTF
. | TRBJ2-3 | TRBV7-9 | many | TGTGCCAGCAGCTTAGCAGAGGCCGCCCACAGCCCAGATACGCAGTATTTT | CASSLAEAAHSPDTQYF
. | TRBJ2-7 | TRBV20-1 | few | TGCAGTGCTAGGAAGCCCCCCTACGAGCAGTACTTC | CSARKPPYEQYF
. | TRBJ2-2 | TRBV11-1 | . | TGTGCCAGCAGCTTAACGGGGGCGCGGGACACCGGGGAGCTGTTTTTT | CASSLTGARDTGELFF
. | TRBJ2-3 | TRBV2 | . | TGTGCCAGCACGCAGCGGAGAGGAGATACGCAGTATTTT | CASTQRRGDTQYF
TRBD2 | TRBJ2-1 | TRBV24-1 | few | TGTGCCACCAGTGAAATAGCGGGGGGCTACAATGAGCAGTTCTTC | CATSEIAGGYNEQFF
TRBD1 | TRBJ1-6 | TRBV7-3 | . | TGTGCCAGCAGCGAGGGACAGAATAATTCACCCCTCCACTTT | CASSEGQNNSPLHF
. | TRBJ1-6 | TRBV20-1 | . | TGCAGTGCTAGGGTTGGTCACAGTAATTCACCCCTCCACTTT | CSARVGHSNSPLHF
. | TRBJ1-2 | TRBV24-1 | . | TGTGCCACCAGTGATGGGACGGAGAGGGGCTACACCTTC | CATSDGTERGYTF
TRBD2 | TRBJ2-5 | TRBV12-3/TRBV12-4 | few | TGTGCCAGCAGTGCCTGGACTAGCGGGGTCGAGACCCAGTACTTC | CASSAWTSGVETQYF
. | TRBJ1-5 | TRBV7-8 | few | TGTGCCAGCAGCTTACTATGGGGCCAGCCCCAGCATTTT | CASSLLWGQPQHF
. | TRBJ1-2 | TRBV18 | . | TGTGCCAGCTCTGGGGGCTCGTCCTATGGCTACACCTTC | CASSGGSSYGYTF
TRBD1 | TRBJ1-1 | TRBV4-2 | . | TGTGCCAGCAGCGGGGGACAGAGAGGGAACACTGAAGCTTTCTTT | CASSGGQRGNTEAFF
. | TRBJ1-3 | TRBV7-2 | few | TGTGCCAGCAGCTTACTCCACACCATATATTTT | CASSLLHTIYF
. | TRBJ2-5 | TRBV27 | few | TGTGCCAGCAGTCCAAGAGACGGGACCCAAGAGACCCAGTACTTC | CASSPRDGTQETQYF
. | TRBJ2-3 | TRBV9 | . | TGTGCCAGCAGCGTAGACGCGGGAGATACGCAGTATTTT | CASSVDAGDTQYF
. | TRBJ1-5 | TRBV29-1 | few | TGCAGCCAAAACGGGGATTTGGGGGCCCAGCCCCAGCATTTT | CSQNGDLGAQPQHF
TRBD2 | TRBJ2-3 | TRBV12-3/TRBV12-4 | . | TGTGCCAGCAGTTTACGGCGGGGGGCCGTGTTAGGGCAGTATTTT | CASSLRRGAVLGQYF
TRBD1 | TRBJ2-2 | TRBV6-2/TRBV6-3 | few | TGTGCCAGCAGCCTGACAGGGCTCACCGGGGAGCTGTTTTTT | CASSLTGLTGELFF
TRBD1 | TRBJ2-7 | TRBV4-1 | many | TGCGCCAGCAGCTCGACAGGGGAAGGTTACGAGCAGTACTTC | CASSSTGEGYEQYF
TRBD1 | TRBJ1-4 | TRBV5-1 | few | TGCGCCAGCAGCACCAGACAGGGTGAAAATGAAAAACTGTTTTTT | CASSTRQGENEKLFF
. | TRBJ2-1 | TRBV13 | . | TGTGCCAGCAGCTCCGACTTCCGACGGCTAGAGCAGTTCTTC | CASSSDFRRLEQFF
TRBD2 | TRBJ2-3 | TRBV7-3 | few | TGTGCCAGCAGCTTAATCGGCGGGGGGGAGGCAGATACGCAGTATTTT | CASSLIGGGEADTQYF
. | TRBJ1-5 | TRBV27 | few | TGTGCCAGCAGTTTACGCGGGGACTATAGCAATCAGCCCCAGCATTTT | CASSLRGDYSNQPQHF
. | TRBJ2-7 | TRBV12-3/TRBV12-4 | few | TGTGCCAGCAGTTTAGACAGGTGGTCCGCGATCTTCTTC | CASSLDRWSAIFF
TRBD1 | TRBJ2-7 | TRBV19 | . | TGTGCCAGTAGTGGGACAGCTTTTTCCTACGAGCAGTACTTC | CASSGTAFSYEQYF
TRBD1 | TRBJ2-1 | TRBV7-8 | many | TGTGCCAGCAGCCCACCCAGGGGGCGTCAATTCTACAATGAGCAGTTCTTC | CASSPPRGRQFYNEQFF
. | TRBJ2-1 | TRBV12-3/TRBV12-4 | few | TGTGCCAGCAGTAGATACTCCATTACCTACAATGAGCAGTTCTTC | CASSRYSITYNEQFF
. | TRBJ2-5 | TRBV29-1 | . | TGCAGCGTTGAAAGTAGCGGTACAGAGACCCAGTACTTC | CSVESSGTETQYF
. | TRBJ2-5 | TRBV7-2 | . | TGTGCCAGCAGCTTATGGTTTAGCCAAGAGACCCAGTACTTC | CASSLWFSQETQYF
. | TRBJ2-3 | TRBV4-2 | many | TGTGCCAGCAGCCAAGATTACGGGGGGCAAGATAGAGATACGCAGTATTTT | CASSQDYGGQDRDTQYF
TRBD2 | TRBJ2-7 | TRBV12-3/TRBV12-4 | few | TGTGCCAGCAGCCCAAGACCTGGACTAGTCAGCTCCTACGAGCAGTACTTC | CASSPRPGLVSSYEQYF
TRBD1 | TRBJ2-3 | TRBV4-1 | . | TGCGCCAGCAGCCAAGACCCGACAGGGGCTTCCACAGATACGCAGTATTTT | CASSQDPTGASTDTQYF
. | TRBJ2-3 | TRBV5-1 | few | TGCGCCAGCAGCTTTGCTTCCCCTGCGGATACGCAGTATTTT | CASSFASPADTQYF
. | TRBJ2-1 | TRBV7-6 | . | TGTGCCAGCAGCCCACGGACTCTCATGAATGAGCAGTTCTTC | CASSPRTLMNEQFF
. | TRBJ2-7 | TRBV7-6 | many | TGTGCCAGCAGTTACGACGGCTACGAGCAGTACTTC | CASSYDGYEQYF
. | TRBJ2-5 | TRBV10-3 | many | TGTGCCATCAGTGAGTCGGGGCCTGAGACCCAGTACTTC | CAISESGPETQYF
. | TRBJ1-1 | TRBV15 | . | TGTGCCACCGCAGGGAACACTGAAGCTTTCTTT | CATAGNTEAFF
. | TRBJ2-5 | TRBV24-1 | few | TGTGCCACCAGGGACGCCCACAGAGAGACCCAGTACTTC | CATRDAHRETQYF
. | TRBJ2-1 | TRBV15 | few | TGTGCCACCAGCAGAGCCTTAACCTCCGGGCGGGGGCCCGGGAATGAGCAGTTCTTC | CATSRALTSGRGPGNEQFF
. | TRBJ2-1 | TRBV15 | . | TGTGCCACCAGCAGGGCCCCTGGGGGGGGGGCCTCCTACAATGAGCAGTTCTTC | CATSRAPGGGASYNEQFF
. | TRBJ1-6 | TRBV4-2 | many | TGTGCCAGCAGGGTCGTGTGGGCAGGGAATTCACCCCTCCACTTT | CASRVVWAGNSPLHF
. | TRBJ2-3 | TRBV9 | few | TGTGCCAGCAGCGTAGATAATACATGGACCCGAGGGGGAGATACGCAGTATTTT | CASSVDNTWTRGGDTQYF
. | TRBJ2-7 | TRBV6-5 | . | TGTGCCAGCAGTTACTGGACCCAGGGGGCGGGGGGTTCGTCGGACGAGCAGTACTTC | CASSYWTQGAGGSSDEQYF